The next 27 T cell receptor beta chains were all read from a single sample in a study of shared clonotypes between healthy human individuals. Method: immunoSEQ multiplex PCR; TCRdb's copy keeps in-frame clones and lacks some. Of a few hundred thousand clones in the sample, less than 98% were seen once. The specimen was naive CD4+ T cells sorted from blood. Subset in this sample: CD45RA+ positively selected. These receptors all stem from a woman in her 30s in good health.

Of note for this clone: The sample contains more than one DNA sequence encoding this CDR3. This chain joins TRBV18 and TRBJ2-7; 9 nucleotides line up with TRBD1. V lost 3 bases and J lost 7; bases outside the gene matches: 1. The CDR3 covers 12 residues. Per germline, CDR1 KGHSH and CDR2 LQKENI. The CDR3 DNA is TGTGCCAGCTCACCGGGACAGGGAGAGCAGTACTTC. This codes for CASSPGQGEQYF.

The chain recombines TRBV10-3 with TRBJ2-7; 8 positions agree with TRBD2. Germline-derived CDR1 and CDR2 are ENHRY and SYGVKD. Germline trimming cut 4 bases from V and 1 base from J; bases unmatched to any gene: 3. This CDR3 spans 14 amino acids. CDR3 DNA: TGTGCCATCAGTGGGACTAGCTATTCCTACGAGCAGTACTTC. It is translated as CAISGTSYSYEQYF.

The rearrangement joins TRBV4-1 to TRBJ2-7, with D uncertain. CDR1 and CDR2 from the germline V gene are MGHRA and YSYEKL. The CDR3 contains 17 residues. The V end was cut by 0 bases, the J end by 0 bases, with 15 bases between. CDR3 sequence reads: CASSQDLLQVSSYEQYF. The DNA for the CDR3 is TGCGCCAGCAGCCAAGATCTCCTCCAAGTGAGCTCCTACGAGCAGTACTTC.

The chain has TRBV7-9 and TRBJ2-5; the D gene is possibly TRBD2 (6 bases). This CDR3 is 14 amino acids long. The V and J ends lost 5 bases and 5 bases respectively, with 15 bases between them. Germline CDR1 reads SEHNR; CDR2 reads FQNEAQ (reference sequence). In DNA form, the CDR3 reads TGTGCCAGCAGCCTACCAACGGGGAGGGAGACCCAGTACTTC. This codes for CASSLPTGRETQYF.

J is TRBJ1-4 and V is TRBV5-4; TRBD1 aligns across 9 bases. The J segment lost 3 bases and the V segment lost 4 bases, leaving 7 bases of the junction unmatched. The CDR3 covers 16 residues. Looked up from germline, CDR1 is SGHNT and CDR2 is YYREEE (reference sequence). For the CDR3, the DNA is TGTGCCAGCAGCGTGGGACAGGGAGAGCCTAATGAAAAACTGTTTTTT. It encodes CASSVGQGEPNEKLFF.

The rearrangement uses TRBV5-1 and TRBJ2-5; 15 nucleotides match TRBD2. The J segment lost 5 bases and the V segment lost 2 bases, leaving 16 bases of the junction unmatched. The CDR3 has 20 amino acids. CDR1 is SGHRS and CDR2 is YFSETQ in the germline V gene. The CDR3, as DNA: TGCGCCAGCAGCTTCTACACATCTTCGGGACTAGCGGGAGGTTGGGAGACCCAGTACTTC. Encoded protein: CASSFYTSSGLAGGWETQYF.

V and J are TRBV5-1 and TRBJ2-5; 9 bases line up with TRBD1. In germline, CDR1 is SGHRS, CDR2 YFSETQ. Trimming cost V 4 bases and J 5 bases; bases outside gene matches: 9. The CDR3 is 15 residues long. CDR3 protein: CASSTGTGNWETQYF. The CDR3 DNA reads TGCGCCAGCAGCACCGGGACAGGGAACTGGGAGACCCAGTACTTC.

The CDR3 is CASSPFGDTQYF. CDR3 nucleotide sequence: TGCGCCAGCAGTCCCTTTGGAGATACGCAGTATTTT. The chain joins TRBV5-1 to TRBJ2-3; D unresolved. This CDR3 spans 12 amino acids. Per germline, CDR1 SGHRS and CDR2 YFSETQ. V was pared by 5 bases and J by 5 bases, with 9 bases between.

The V call is TRBV7-9, the J call TRBJ2-2, with D possibly being TRBD2 (6 bases). Germline V gene lookup returns CDR1 SEHNR and CDR2 FQNEAQ (reference sequence). The CDR3 runs to 15 residues. V lost 1 base and J 4 bases, leaving 10 bases between the germline ends. The CDR3 coding sequence is TGTGCCAGCAGCTTAGGACTAGATAGCACCGGGGAGCTGTTTTTT. Protein: CASSLGLDSTGELFF.

The chain is built from TRBV11-2 and TRBJ2-7; D call uncertain. The CDR3 runs to 14 residues. V was shortened by 5 bases and J by 6 bases, with 17 bases between the two germline ends. In germline, CDR1 is SGHAT, CDR2 FQNNGV. CDR3 coding DNA: TGTGCCAGCAGCCACCCCTCCACCGTCTCCGAGCAGTACTTC. This codes for CASSHPSTVSEQYF.

The gene calls are TRBV19 and TRBJ2-1, with 10 bases matching TRBD2. CDR3 length equals 16 residues. CDR1 is LNHDA and CDR2 is SQIVND in the germline V gene (reference sequence). V lost 5 bases to trimming and J lost 6 bases; unmatched junction nucleotides: 10. Here the CDR3 reads CASSYVTSGVSNEQFF. CDR3 DNA: TGTGCCAGTAGTTATGTCACTAGCGGGGTTAGCAATGAGCAGTTCTTC.

This clone was recorded only once. The rearrangement links TRBV27 to TRBJ2-5; a weak D match, TRBD2 (6 bases). Germline V lookup: CDR1 MNHEY, CDR2 SMNVEV (reference sequence). This CDR3 is built from 18 residues. The V and J ends lost 7 bases and 4 bases respectively, with 28 bases between them. The CDR3 loop is CASMEWGGTAMSRETQYF. In nucleotides, the CDR3 is TGTGCCAGCATGGAGTGGGGTGGGACTGCCATGTCCCGAGAGACCCAGTACTTC.

The chain combines TRBV5-1 with TRBJ2-2; 10 bases fit TRBD2. J gave up 7 bases and V 6 bases, and 6 bases lay outside the gene matches. CDR3 length: 14 amino acids. Germline CDR1 is SGHRS and CDR2 is YFSETQ. Written as DNA, the CDR3 is TGCGCCAGCAATCCTAGCGGGAGTGTCGGGGAGCTGTTTTTT. Translation gives CASNPSGSVGELFF.

DNA for the CDR3: TGTAACGTGGACAGGGTTTGGGGTGAAAAACTGTTTTTT. It translates to CNVDRVWGEKLFF. The chain links TRBV28 to TRBJ1-4, with 8 bases lining up with TRBD1. The germline V gene has CDR1 MDHEN and CDR2 SYDVKM. The CDR3 is 13 residues long.

The chain's CDR3 is CASNQGILDYGYTF. CDR3 coding DNA: TGTGCCAGCAATCAGGGAATTCTCGACTATGGCTACACCTTC. The rearrangement joins TRBV6-4 to TRBJ1-2, with D possibly matching TRBD1 (5 bases). The CDR3 is 14 residues long. CDR1 and CDR2 (germline): MRHNA, SNTAGT. V lost 7 bases and J lost 3, with 15 bases in between.

The genes are TRBV11-2 and TRBJ1-3; D call uncertain. Trimming took off 5 bases at V and 9 bases at J, with 11 bases between the two ends. CDR3 length: 12 residues. The germline V gene encodes CDR1 SGHAT and CDR2 FQNNGV. The CDR3 DNA sequence: TGTGCCAGCAGCCCCACCCGGGGCACCATATATTTT. This translates into CASSPTRGTIYF.

This chain links TRBV11-2 with TRBJ2-7; 10 nucleotides line up with TRBD1. The CDR3 length is 18 residues. V lost 4 bases and J lost 5; bases outside the gene matches: 17. Per the germline V gene, CDR1 is SGHAT and CDR2 is FQNNGV. Written as DNA, the CDR3 is TGTGCCAGCAGCTCCTCCTTTGGTGTGGGACAGGGGCGCCACGAGCAGTACTTC. Translating gives CASSSSFGVGQGRHEQYF. Full variable domain (rest looked up from reference TRBV11-2 and TRBJ2-7): EAGVAQSPRYKIIEKRQSVAFWCNPISGHATLYWYQQILGQGPKLLIQFQNNGVVDDSQLPKDRFSAERLKGVDSTLKIQPAKLEDSAVYLCASSSSFGVGQGRHEQYFGPGTRLTVT.

The chain has TRBV4-1 and TRBJ1-4, with D perhaps matching TRBD1 (5 bases). Per the germline V gene, CDR1 is MGHRA and CDR2 is YSYEKL. V dropped 0 bases and J dropped 10 bases, with 9 bases sitting between them. The CDR3 covers 13 residues. The CDR3 reads CASSQDFGGKLFF. CDR3 coding DNA: TGCGCCAGCAGCCAAGACTTCGGGGGAAAACTGTTTTTT.

In DNA form, the CDR3 reads TGTGCCAGGTCTTTTGAGAGCTACGAGCAGTACTTC. Its translation is CARSFESYEQYF. This chain uses TRBV27 with TRBJ2-7; D is undetermined. Trimming pared 9 bases from V and 3 bases from J, leaving 12 bases between. Germline CDR1 MNHEY, CDR2 SMNVEV (reference sequence). This CDR3 has 12 residues.

This chain links TRBV19 with TRBJ2-7, with TRBD1 matching over 8 bases. Per germline, CDR1 LNHDA and CDR2 SQIVND (reference sequence). The junction had 14 bases not matched to a gene; V was cut back by 4 bases and J by 9 bases. The CDR3 covers 15 residues. The CDR3 bases are TGTGCCAGTAGTACCGGACAGGGCTCCAGGAAGGTGCAGTACTTC. This gives the protein CASSTGQGSRKVQYF.

The V call is TRBV18, the J call TRBJ1-1; D might be TRBD1 (6 bases). Germline CDR1 and CDR2: KGHSH and LQKENI. V was shortened by 2 bases and J by 0 bases, with 13 bases between the two germline ends. The CDR3 extends over 16 amino acids. Here the CDR3 DNA reads TGTGCCAGCTCACCAATCTCGCAGGGGATGAACACTGAAGCTTTCTTT. This gives the protein CASSPISQGMNTEAFF.

The chain combines TRBV28 with TRBJ2-7; 7 nucleotides line up with TRBD1. The V segment lost 3 bases and the J segment 5 bases; nucleotides outside the gene matches: 7. The germline CDR1 and CDR2 sequences are MDHEN and SYDVKM. The CDR3 is 14 residues long. CDR3 in amino acids: CASSFDRARHEQYF. The CDR3 DNA reads TGTGCCAGCAGTTTTGACAGGGCCCGCCACGAGCAGTACTTC.

This clone was seen once. J is TRBJ2-7 and V is TRBV2; 8 nucleotides align to TRBD1. Germline V CDR1 and CDR2: SNHLY, FYNNEI. Trimming cost V 5 bases and J 2 bases; bases outside gene matches: 8. This CDR3 spans 15 amino acids. CDR3 sequence (DNA): TGTGCCAGCAGTAGAATAAGGACAGGGCCCTACGAGCAGTACTTC. Its translation: CASSRIRTGPYEQYF.

The rearrangement uses TRBV5-5 and TRBJ2-5, with TRBD2 as a possible D gene (5 bases). The CDR3 extends over 12 amino acids. In germline, CDR1 is SGHKS, CDR2 YYEKEE (reference sequence). The V end lost 1 base, the J end lost 4 bases, and 5 bases lay between the germline ends. For the CDR3, the DNA is TGTGCCAGCAGCTTGCGGGGAGAGACCCAGTACTTC. This sequence encodes CASSLRGETQYF.

The chain joins TRBV6-1 to TRBJ2-7; 7 positions match TRBD1. The CDR3 loop spans 12 amino acids. In germline, CDR1 is MNHNS, CDR2 SASEGT. V trimming: 7 bases; J trimming: 3 bases; junction bases outside the gene matches: 3. DNA for the CDR3: TGTGCCAGCATGAGGGACAGCTACGAGCAGTACTTC. Protein: CASMRDSYEQYF.

The chain links TRBV7-9 to TRBJ2-2; weak D call: TRBD1 (6 bases). Germline-derived CDR1 and CDR2 are SEHNR and FQNEAQ (reference sequence). The CDR3 runs 15 residues. Trimming pared 5 bases from V and 2 bases from J, leaving 12 bases between. CDR3 nucleotides: TGTGCCAGCAGCACAAGGACAGTTAACACCGGGGAGCTGTTTTTT. This sequence encodes CASSTRTVNTGELFF.

The chain is built from TRBV5-1 and TRBJ2-1; 12 bases map to TRBD2. The V segment lost 1 base and the J segment 8 bases; nucleotides outside the gene matches: 10. This CDR3 has 17 residues. Germline V gene data show CDR1 as SGHRS and CDR2 as YFSETQ. Here the CDR3 DNA reads TGCGCCAGCAGCTTGTTAAGGAAGACTAGCGGGAGTCATGAGCAGTTCTTC. Amino acid sequence: CASSLLRKTSGSHEQFF.